This paragraph covers one TCR beta chain sequence. Per the original data handling: Estimation of nucleated cell counts was performed using reference gene primer amplification. Only in-frame clones appear in the TCRdb table, and some are missing; sequencing was by immunoSEQ multiplex PCR. For V, J and clone size, that table is used; D and trimming come from the DNA. The profile covers under 40,000 clones, with about nine tenths appearing a single time and around 24% taken by the ten largest. The sample originates from a study of blood T cell repertoires in COVID-19. Study overall: COVID-19 samples, acute and convalescent, were from the United States, Italy and Spain. T cells, B-cell-depleted T cells, or PBMCs provided the cDNA or gDNA that served as material.

This receptor was obtained from a man between 45 and 60 years old with active or convalescent COVID-19. The specimen sequenced was peripheral blood.

CDR3 region: CASSVDGTDPYTEAFF. The CDR3 DNA follows: TGTGCCAGCAGCGTAGACGGGACAGACCCATACACTGAAGCTTTCTTT. This rearrangement joins TRBV9 to TRBJ1-1, with 7 bases that match TRBD1. CDR3 length equals 16 residues. Germline loops: CDR1 SGDLS, CDR2 YYNGEE. V lost 0 bases, J lost 3 bases, and 8 bases stayed unmatched.